This T cell receptor (beta chain) was obtained from a study of T cell repertoires in ileal Crohn's disease. Overall study context: Every patient was operated on for stricturing (roughly 61%) or penetrating (about 39%) complications.

V was trimmed by 3 bases and J by 2 bases, leaving 7 bases between them. Germline V gene sequence: CDR1 ENHRY, CDR2 SYGVKD. The CDR3 has 13 residues. This sample's time point: neoterminal ileum biopsy at postoperative endoscopy, about 6 months after surgery. Study-level points and caveats: Endoscopy was done a median approximately seven months after surgery. Compared with non-smokers, active smokers at surgery showed more clonal expansions.

This clone was found once. Its antigen remains unidentified. Libraries were prepared by immunoSEQ multiplex PCR; TCRdb keeps only in-frame clonotypes and omits some of them. Counted here are more than 60,000 clones, roughly nine tenths occurring once; the ten biggest clones make up around 2.1%. The TCR comes from an adult with Crohn's disease. The chain employs TRBV10-3 and TRBJ1-2; D gene unclear. The sample consisted of ileal tissue. The CDR3 region is CAISDKPNYGYTF. The CDR3 nucleotides read TGTGCCATCAGTGATAAGCCGAACTATGGCTACACCTTC.